Presented here are 17 T cell receptor beta chains from one specimen sequenced in a study of blood T cell repertoires in COVID-19. TCRdb's table, derived via immunoSEQ multiplex PCR, lists solely in-frame clones and lacks some. The sample has 150,000 to 200,000 clones; more than 60% are singletons. Sequencing used peripheral blood. The receptor source for this set is a man in his fifties or sixties who had recovered from COVID-19.

This chain uses TRBV12-3 or TRBV12-4 with TRBJ1-2; D is perhaps TRBD1 (6 bases). The CDR3 sequence is 13 residues long. V dropped 6 bases and J dropped 1 base, with 9 bases sitting between them. CDR3: CASSRTVNYGYTF. The CDR3 DNA follows: TGTGCCAGCAGCCGGACAGTTAACTATGGCTACACCTTC.

The genes are TRBV4-2 and TRBJ2-2; D unclear. This CDR3 is built from 16 residues. Deletions cut 2 bases from V and 3 bases from J, with 13 bases between. From germline, CDR1 is LGHNA and CDR2 YNFKEQ. CDR3 protein: CASSQRRIGYTGELFF. The CDR3 DNA reads as TGTGCCAGCAGCCAACGTCGGATCGGGTACACCGGGGAGCTGTTTTTT.

The sample holds a few counts of this clone. The chain is built from TRBV19 and TRBJ2-7; 11 positions match TRBD2. Looked up from germline, CDR1 is LNHDA and CDR2 is SQIVND (reference sequence). The CDR3 sequence is 14 residues long. Trimming removed 5 bases from V and 3 bases from J; junction bases left unmatched: 3. In DNA, the CDR3 is TGTGCCAGTAGTCCCGGGACTAGCGGCTACGAGCAGTACTTC. This codes for CASSPGTSGYEQYF.

The J gene is TRBJ2-3, the V gene TRBV12-3 or TRBV12-4; D is uncertain. The CDR3 covers 13 residues. Trimming took 3 bases from V and 6 from J, leaving 10 bases between them. The CDR3 region is CASSFHMEDTQYF. In DNA form, the CDR3 reads TGTGCCAGCAGTTTTCACATGGAGGATACGCAGTATTTT.

This clone was observed once. This chain uses TRBV28 with TRBJ1-3; D is unclear. The CDR3 covers 16 residues. V was clipped by 1 base and J by 0 bases, with 10 bases between them. From germline, CDR1 is MDHEN and CDR2 SYDVKM. The CDR3 sequence: CASSLLGGPSGNTIYF. The CDR3 DNA reads as TGTGCCAGCAGTTTATTGGGAGGACCCTCTGGAAACACCATATATTTT.

The genes are TRBV3-1 (or the pseudogene TRBV3-2) and TRBJ2-3; 9 bases align to TRBD2. There are 16 residues in the CDR3. Trimming removed 1 base from V and 6 bases from J; junction bases left unmatched: 8. From germline, CDR1 is LGHDT and CDR2 YNNKEL (reference sequence). The CDR3 bases are TGTGCCAGCAGCCAAGGAGGGGCTAGCGGGAAGGATACGCAGTATTTT. It translates to CASSQGGASGKDTQYF.

The chain recombines TRBV5-4 with TRBJ2-3; D is perhaps TRBD2 (6 bases). The CDR3 runs to 14 residues. V shed 0 bases and J shed 1 base, with 6 bases lying between them. The germline V gene has CDR1 SGHNT and CDR2 YYREEE (reference sequence). CDR3 amino acids: CASSLAGGTDTQYF. The CDR3 region has the DNA TGTGCCAGCAGCTTGGCGGGAGGCACAGATACGCAGTATTTT. Supplemented by reference TRBV5-4 and TRBJ2-3, the full variable domain reads ETGVTQSPTHLIKTRGQQVTLRCSSQSGHNTVSWYQQALGQGPQFIFQYYREEENGRGNFPPRFSGLQFPNYSSELNVNALELDDSALYLCASSLAGGTDTQYFGPGTRLTVL.

The chain combines TRBV29-1 with TRBJ2-1; tentative D call: TRBD2 (6 bases). CDR3 length: 14 residues. Trimming pared 3 bases from V and 1 base from J, leaving 10 bases between. Germline assignment: CDR1 SQVTM and CDR2 ANQGSEA. The DNA of the CDR3 is TGCAGCGTTGACCCCAGCGGGTCCTACAATGAGCAGTTCTTC. It codes for CSVDPSGSYNEQFF.

There are a few counts of this clone. The J gene is TRBJ2-7, the V gene TRBV7-2, with D perhaps TRBD1 (6 bases). The V and J ends lost 0 bases and 7 bases respectively, with 10 bases between them. This CDR3 has 13 amino acids. Germline CDR1 is SGHTA and CDR2 is FQGNSA. The chain's CDR3 is CASSLAWGHEQYF. DNA of the CDR3: TGTGCCAGCAGCTTAGCATGGGGGCATGAGCAGTACTTC. Complete variable domain (other parts from reference TRBV7-2 and TRBJ2-7): GAGVSQSPSNKVTEKGKDVELRCDPISGHTALYWYRQSLGQGLEFLIYFQGNSAPDKSGLPSDRFSAERTGGSVSTLTIQRTQQEDSAVYLCASSLAWGHEQYFGPGTRLTVT.

The rearrangement joins TRBV5-5 to TRBJ2-7; TRBD1 might be the D (5 bases). V was trimmed by 3 bases and J by 3 bases, leaving 16 bases between them. The CDR3 has 15 amino acids. CDR1 is SGHKS, CDR2 YYEKEE, per germline (reference sequence). The CDR3 sequence is CASSSNPDMYYEQYF. For the CDR3, the DNA is TGTGCCAGCAGCTCAAACCCGGACATGTACTACGAGCAGTACTTC.

This chain joins TRBV19 and TRBJ1-1, with 9 bases fitting TRBD1. The CDR3 is 18 amino acids. Germline loops: CDR1 LNHDA, CDR2 SQIVND (reference sequence). Trimming at V came to 3 bases and at J to 3 bases, leaving 14 bases not matched to a gene. DNA of the CDR3: TGTGCCAGTAGTATGTATACCGGGACAGGGAATCTCGACACTGAAGCTTTCTTT. Encoded protein: CASSMYTGTGNLDTEAFF.

The chain recombines TRBV5-8 with TRBJ2-7; D perhaps matches TRBD1 (6 bases). V gave up 1 base and J gave up 2 bases, with 16 bases separating them. Per germline, CDR1 SGHTS and CDR2 YDEGEE. This CDR3 has 16 residues. CDR3 sequence: CASSLFWGQNAYEQYF. The DNA for the CDR3 is TGTGCCAGCAGCTTGTTTTGGGGGCAGAACGCCTACGAGCAGTACTTC.

The chain is built from TRBV10-1 and TRBJ1-1; TRBD1 is a possible D gene (6 bases). The V gene's germline CDR1 is WNHNN and CDR2 SYGVQD (reference sequence). V shed 4 bases and J shed 7 bases, with 16 bases lying between them. The CDR3 loop spans 14 amino acids. The CDR3: CASSGTEERREAFF. CDR3 nucleotides: TGCGCCAGCAGTGGGACAGAAGAAAGACGTGAAGCTTTCTTT.

The chain couples TRBV5-6 to TRBJ2-1, with 9 bases matching TRBD1. The CDR3 totals 15 residues. Per the germline V gene, CDR1 is SGHDT and CDR2 is YYEEEE. After removal of 4 bases from V and 7 bases from J, the junction contained 9 bases not matched to a gene. CDR3 in DNA: TGTGCCAGCAGCAGCCGGGACAGGGCCCTGAATGAGCAGTTCTTC. Its translation: CASSSRDRALNEQFF.

The chain is built from TRBV7-9 and TRBJ2-1; 7 bases fit TRBD2. CDR1 is SEHNR, CDR2 FQNEAQ, per germline (reference sequence). V was clipped by 3 bases and J by 3 bases; unmatched bases: 2. The CDR3 length is 14 residues. CDR3 region: CASSLERDYNEQFF. The CDR3 DNA follows: TGTGCCAGCAGCTTGGAGCGGGACTACAATGAGCAGTTCTTC.

The DNA of the CDR3 is TGTGCCTGGAGCGCAAGACTGGAAAGCTCCTACGAGCAGTACTTC. It encodes CAWSARLESSYEQYF. This sequence joins TRBV30 and TRBJ2-7; no clear D gene. This CDR3 has 15 residues. Germline V gene data show CDR1 as GTSNPN and CDR2 as SVGIG (reference sequence). The V gene lost 3 bases and the J gene lost 0 bases, with 15 bases spanning the gap.

The chain combines TRBV4-3 with TRBJ2-1; TRBD2 is a possible D gene (5 bases). CDR3 size: 15 residues. CDR1 LGHNA and CDR2 YSLEER come from the germline V gene. The V end lost 0 bases, the J end lost 5 bases, and 11 bases lay between the germline ends. The CDR3, as DNA: TGCGCCAGCAGCCAAGAAGTGGGAGTCGACAATGAGCAGTTCTTC. Encoded protein: CASSQEVGVDNEQFF.